One sample yielded the 14 T cell receptor beta chains listed below, sequenced in a study of T cells in Graves' hyperthyroidism and ophthalmopathy (dated by TCRdb to the late 2010s). The method behind the library was multiplex PCR. The sequencer was an Illumina HiSeq 2000. The TCR beta CDR3 regions were amplified from RNA transcripts. A first-round RT-PCR of the TCR CDR3 used the HTBI primer set with the Qiagen OneStep RT-PCR kit. TCRdb itself trimmed the public reads at Q25 with fastp, ran MiXCR and retained productive beta chains. Entries are consolidated by CDR3 protein sequence, retaining the most common genes and DNA. For this sample there are around 520,000 distinct CDR3 sequences; approximately 15% appear just once. The ten largest clones take up 15% to 20% of the sample. The sample was blood. These receptors originate from a woman younger than 30 with Graves' hyperthyroidism.

This clonotype has a handful of counts. The rearrangement links TRBV12-3 or TRBV12-4 to TRBJ2-4, with D possibly matching TRBD1 (6 bases). The CDR3 covers 14 residues. Trimming pared 3 bases from V and 8 bases from J, leaving 14 bases between. The CDR3 sequence: CASSFVGARDIQYF. The CDR3 DNA follows: TGTGCCAGCAGTTTCGTGGGGGCTCGGGACATTCAGTACTTC.

The chain combines TRBV6-4 with TRBJ2-1; D might be TRBD2 (7 bases). CDR3 length: 15 amino acids. Germline CDR1 and CDR2: MRHNA and SNTAGT. V was shortened by 6 bases and J by 3 bases, with 15 bases between the two germline ends. Written as DNA, the CDR3 is TGTGCCAGCAGGAAGGGGGGGGCCCTCTACAATGAGCAGTTCTTC. It is translated as CASRKGGALYNEQFF.

The genes are TRBV2 and TRBJ2-5; 10 bases agree with TRBD2. The germline CDR1 and CDR2 sequences are SNHLY and FYNNEI. The CDR3 covers 15 residues. V gave up 8 bases and J gave up 2 bases; unmatched junction bases: 8. In nucleotides, the CDR3 is TGTGCCAGCGCCGCTCCACTAGCGGGGCAAGAGACCCAGTACTTC. Amino acids: CASAAPLAGQETQYF.

Many counts were recorded for this clonotype. The rearrangement links TRBV12-3 or TRBV12-4 to TRBJ2-5; no definite D call. The ends were cut back, 4 bases at V and 5 bases at J, with 8 bases in the middle. This CDR3 is built from 12 residues. The CDR3 protein is CASSYQLETQYF. For the CDR3, the DNA is TGTGCCAGCAGTTACCAACTCGAGACCCAGTACTTC.

This chain links TRBV27 with TRBJ2-2, with 7 bases identical to TRBD2. The CDR3 runs to 16 residues. V gave up 6 bases and J gave up 2 bases; unmatched junction bases: 9. From germline, CDR1 is MNHEY and CDR2 SMNVEV (reference sequence). CDR3 region: CASSPSPGGNTGELFF. For the CDR3, the DNA is TGTGCCAGCAGCCCCTCCCCGGGGGGAAACACCGGGGAGCTGTTTTTT.

This clonotype was recorded many times. V gene TRBV27 combines with J gene TRBJ2-1, with 8 bases lining up with TRBD2. The V and J ends lost 2 bases and 11 bases, in that order; junction bases with no gene match: 8. Per germline, CDR1 MNHEY and CDR2 SMNVEV (reference sequence). The CDR3 runs 14 residues. CDR3: CASSLIAGGGQQFF. DNA of the CDR3: TGTGCCAGCAGTTTAATTGCGGGGGGCGGTCAGCAGTTCTTC.

This clonotype was recorded at least ten times. The rearrangement uses TRBV24-1 and TRBJ1-2; 9 nucleotides align to TRBD1. Germline V gene lookup returns CDR1 KGHDR and CDR2 SFDVKD. The CDR3 contains 14 residues. Losses at the gene ends were 5 bases for V and 8 bases for J; bases not matched to a gene: 8. CDR3 nucleotides: TGTGCCACCAGTGGCAAAACAGGGGGCGAAGGCTACACCTTC. Protein product: CATSGKTGGEGYTF.

This clonotype was detected a few times. The genes are TRBV9 and TRBJ2-1, with 8 nucleotides matching TRBD2. V lost 2 bases to trimming and J lost 7 bases; unmatched junction nucleotides: 8. Per germline, CDR1 SGDLS and CDR2 YYNGEE. This CDR3 is built from 15 residues. CDR3: CASSVHGRGDNEQFF. For the CDR3, the DNA is TGTGCCAGCAGCGTTCACGGGAGGGGGGATAATGAGCAGTTCTTC.

With regard to this clonotype: A single base separates this from a much larger clone, so it may be a read error. The chain recombines TRBV27 with TRBJ1-4; weak D call: TRBD1 (6 bases). The germline gives CDR1 MNHEY, CDR2 SMNVEV (reference sequence). The CDR3 is 13 residues long. CDR3 protein: CANSSRGDEKLFF. The DNA of the CDR3 is TGTGCCAACAGTAGCAGGGGTGACGAAAAACTGTTTTTT.

The V call is TRBV12-5, the J call TRBJ2-3; D is unresolved. Trimming shortened V by 4 bases and J by 2 bases, and 7 bases separated the two germline ends. Germline CDR1 reads LGHNT; CDR2 reads FRNRAP. The CDR3 is 13 amino acids. This CDR3 reads CASGSTFTDTQYF. The CDR3 DNA sequence: TGTGCTAGTGGTTCTACTTTCACAGATACGCAGTATTTT. The full variable domain, with the rest looked up from reference TRBV12-5 and TRBJ2-3, is DARVTQTPRHKVTEMGQEVTMRCQPILGHNTVFWYRQTMMQGLELLAYFRNRAPLDDSGMPKDRFSAEMPDATLATLKIQPSEPRDSAVYFCASGSTFTDTQYFGPGTRLTVL.

This clonotype came up many times. The genes are TRBV12-5 and TRBJ2-5; 7 nucleotides agree with TRBD2. The CDR3 extends over 14 amino acids. V dropped 3 bases and J dropped 4; count of bases not matched to a gene: 5. Germline-derived CDR1 and CDR2 are LGHNT and FRNRAP. CDR3 amino acids: CASGLFGGRETQYF. The CDR3 coding sequence is TGTGCTAGTGGTTTATTCGGCGGGAGAGAGACCCAGTACTTC.

In its sample, this clonotype was seen many times. The genes are TRBV9 and TRBJ2-1; 12 nucleotides align to TRBD2. The germline V gene has CDR1 SGDLS and CDR2 YYNGEE. CDR3 length equals 19 residues. Trimming removed 0 bases from V and 0 bases from J; junction bases left unmatched: 7. DNA of the CDR3: TGTGCCAGCAGCGTAGCTCCTAGCGGGAGGGCTAGCTCCTACAATGAGCAGTTCTTC. It specifies CASSVAPSGRASSYNEQFF.

There are many counts of this clonotype. CDR3 nucleotides: TGTGCCAGCACCGGACAGGGGATGTCGAACACCGGGGAGCTGTTTTTT. Amino acid sequence: CASTGQGMSNTGELFF. The chain joins TRBV12-3 or TRBV12-4 to TRBJ2-2, with 9 bases fitting TRBD1. This CDR3 spans 16 amino acids. V shed 7 bases and J 0 bases; nucleotides not matched to a gene: 6.

V is TRBV9 and J is TRBJ2-7; no clear D gene. V dropped 0 bases and J dropped 0 bases, with 7 bases sitting between them. CDR3 length: 14 residues. Germline V lookup: CDR1 SGDLS, CDR2 YYNGEE. The CDR3: CASSVASYSYEQYF. The CDR3 DNA reads as TGTGCCAGCAGCGTAGCTTCGTACTCCTACGAGCAGTACTTC.